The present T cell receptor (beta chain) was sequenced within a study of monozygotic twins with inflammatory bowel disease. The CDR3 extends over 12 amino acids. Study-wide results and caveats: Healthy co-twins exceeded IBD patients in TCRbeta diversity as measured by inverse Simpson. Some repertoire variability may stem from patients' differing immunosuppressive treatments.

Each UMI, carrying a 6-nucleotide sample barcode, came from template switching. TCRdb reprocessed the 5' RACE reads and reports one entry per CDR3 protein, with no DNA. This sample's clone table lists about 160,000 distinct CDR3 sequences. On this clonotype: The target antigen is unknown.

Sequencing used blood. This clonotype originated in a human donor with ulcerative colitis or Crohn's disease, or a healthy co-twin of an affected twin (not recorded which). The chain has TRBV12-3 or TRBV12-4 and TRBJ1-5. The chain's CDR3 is CASSLVVQPQHF.